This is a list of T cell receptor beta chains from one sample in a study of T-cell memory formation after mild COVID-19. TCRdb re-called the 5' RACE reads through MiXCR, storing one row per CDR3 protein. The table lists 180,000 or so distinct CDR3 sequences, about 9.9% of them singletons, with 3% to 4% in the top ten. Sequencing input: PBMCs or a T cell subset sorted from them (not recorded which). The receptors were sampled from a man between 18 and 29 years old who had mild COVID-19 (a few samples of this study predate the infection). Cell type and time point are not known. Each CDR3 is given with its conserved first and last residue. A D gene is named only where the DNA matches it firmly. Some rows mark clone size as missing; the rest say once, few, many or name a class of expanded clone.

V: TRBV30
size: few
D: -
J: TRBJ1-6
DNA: TGTGCCTGGAGTGTACCTGGATCTGGTAATTCACCCCTCCACTTT
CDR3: CAWSVPGSGNSPLHF

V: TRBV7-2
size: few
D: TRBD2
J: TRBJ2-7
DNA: TGTGCCAGCAGCCGCCGACTAGCGGGGCCGTCCGCCTACGAGCAGTACTTC
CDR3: CASSRRLAGPSAYEQYF

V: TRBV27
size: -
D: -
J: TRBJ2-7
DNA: TGTGCCAGCTCCAGGGGAAACGAGCAGTACTTC
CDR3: CASSRGNEQYF

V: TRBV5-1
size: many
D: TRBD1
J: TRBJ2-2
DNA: TGCGCCAGCAGCCTCGGACAGGGGACCTACACCGGGGAGCTGTTTTTT
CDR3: CASSLGQGTYTGELFF

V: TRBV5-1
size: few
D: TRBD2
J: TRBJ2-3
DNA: TGCGCCAGCAGGCGGGGGGGCCGGGAAGATACGCAGTATTTT
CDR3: CASRRGGREDTQYF

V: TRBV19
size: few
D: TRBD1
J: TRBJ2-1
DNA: TGTGCCAGTAGTATTGTGGACAGGTTATACAATGGCAAGCAGTTCTTC
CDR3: CASSIVDRLYNGKQFF

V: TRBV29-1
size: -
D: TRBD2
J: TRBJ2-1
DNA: TGCAGCGTTAGGGCTAGCGGGGTTTATCAGTCCTACAATGAGCAGTTCTTC
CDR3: CSVRASGVYQSYNEQFF

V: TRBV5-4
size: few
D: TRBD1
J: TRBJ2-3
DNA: TGTGCCAGCAGCGGAACCGGGACAGGGGAAGATACGCAGTATTTT
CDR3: CASSGTGTGEDTQYF

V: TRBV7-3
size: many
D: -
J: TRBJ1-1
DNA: TGTGCCAGCAGCCCCCGACAGGTGGGGACGAACACTGAAGCTTTCTTT
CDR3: CASSPRQVGTNTEAFF

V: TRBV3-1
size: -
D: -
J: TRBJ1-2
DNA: TGTGCCAGCAGCCAAGGGCTACTTAGACGCGGGGGCTACACCTTC
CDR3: CASSQGLLRRGGYTF

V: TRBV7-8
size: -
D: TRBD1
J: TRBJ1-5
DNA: TGTGCCAGCAGCTGGACAGGGGGTTATCAGCCCCAGCATTTT
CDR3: CASSWTGGYQPQHF

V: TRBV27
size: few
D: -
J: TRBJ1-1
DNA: TGTGCCAGCAGTTTGTTGTTAGGGACAGAAGCTTTCTTT
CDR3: CASSLLLGTEAFF

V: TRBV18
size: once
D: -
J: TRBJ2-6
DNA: TGTGCCAGCTCACTAAGGGGGTCGGCTGGGGCCAACGTCCTGACTTTC
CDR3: CASSLRGSAGANVLTF

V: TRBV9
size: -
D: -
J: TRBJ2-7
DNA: TGTGCCAGCAGCGTAGATAGCCTGCGCGCCGAGCAGTACTTC
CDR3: CASSVDSLRAEQYF

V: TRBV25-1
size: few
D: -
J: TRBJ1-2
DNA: TGTGCCAGCAGTGAATCAGGGTATCGTGGCTACACCTTC
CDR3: CASSESGYRGYTF

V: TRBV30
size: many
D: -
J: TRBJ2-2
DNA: TGTGCCTGGGCCCGCGGGGGCTTCGACACCGGGGAGCTGTTTTTT
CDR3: CAWARGGFDTGELFF

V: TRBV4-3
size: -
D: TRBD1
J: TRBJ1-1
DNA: TGCGCCAGCAGCCTAAGAGACAGGGGAGTCACTGAAGCTTTCTTT
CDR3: CASSLRDRGVTEAFF

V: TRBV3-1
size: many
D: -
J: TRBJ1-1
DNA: TGTGCCAGCAGCCAAGTTCCAGACACTGAAGCTTTCTTT
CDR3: CASSQVPDTEAFF

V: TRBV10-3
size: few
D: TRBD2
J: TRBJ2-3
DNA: TGTGCCATCAGCAAAGCTCTAGCGGATCACACAGATACGCAGTATTTT
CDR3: CAISKALADHTDTQYF

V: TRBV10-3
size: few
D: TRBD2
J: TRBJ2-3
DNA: TGTGCCATCAGCCTAGGAGGGACTAGTGTAGATACGCAGTATTTT
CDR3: CAISLGGTSVDTQYF

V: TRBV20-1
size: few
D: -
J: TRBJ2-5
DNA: TGCAGTGCTAGTGATCCCCTGGAGACCCAGTACTTC
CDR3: CSASDPLETQYF

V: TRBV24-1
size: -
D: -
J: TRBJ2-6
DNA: TGTGCCACCAGTGATTGGACCCCTTCTGGGGCCAACGTCCTGACTTTC
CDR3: CATSDWTPSGANVLTF

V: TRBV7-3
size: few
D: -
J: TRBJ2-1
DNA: TGTGCCAGCAGCTTAAGTGAGCAGTTCTTC
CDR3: CASSLSEQFF

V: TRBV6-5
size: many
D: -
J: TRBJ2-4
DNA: TGTGCCAGCAGTTACTCTGGGGTCGGGACCAAAAACATTCAGTACTTC
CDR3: CASSYSGVGTKNIQYF

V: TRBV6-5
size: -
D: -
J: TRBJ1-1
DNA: TGTGCCAGCAGGGGAGGGGGGAACACTGAAGTTTTCTTT
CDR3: CASRGGGNTEVFF

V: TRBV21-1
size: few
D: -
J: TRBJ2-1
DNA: TGTGCCAGCAGCAAGGGGGAGTTGGACAATGAGCAGTTCTTC
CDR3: CASSKGELDNEQFF

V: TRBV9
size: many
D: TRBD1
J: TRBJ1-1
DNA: TGTGCCAGCAGCGTGGGAACCTACGGGACAGCCTCTAGTAACACTGAAGCTTTCTTT
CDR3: CASSVGTYGTASSNTEAFF

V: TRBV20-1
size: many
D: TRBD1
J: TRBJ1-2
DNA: TGCAGTGCAACCGACAGGGGCTATGGCTACACCTTC
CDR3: CSATDRGYGYTF

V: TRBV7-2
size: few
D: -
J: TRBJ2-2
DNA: TGTGCCAGCAGCTTAATCCCGGGCCCTCTAACCGGGGAGCTGTTTTTT
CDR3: CASSLIPGPLTGELFF

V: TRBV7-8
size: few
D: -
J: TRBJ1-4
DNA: TGTGCCAGCAGCTCCACAGCAAGATCAAACGTGTTTTTT
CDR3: CASSSTARSNVFF

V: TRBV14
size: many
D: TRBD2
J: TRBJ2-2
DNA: TGTGCCAGCAGCCAAGGCCCGCGGGGGAGGCTCACCGGGGAGCTGTTTTTT
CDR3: CASSQGPRGRLTGELFF

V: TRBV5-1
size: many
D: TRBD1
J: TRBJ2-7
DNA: TGCGCCAGCTCTTGGACAGGGAGCTCCTACGAGCAGTACTTC
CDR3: CASSWTGSSYEQYF

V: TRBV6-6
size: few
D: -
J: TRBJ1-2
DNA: TGTGCCAGCAGTTATGGGGGTGGGTTGTTTGGCTACACCTTC
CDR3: CASSYGGGLFGYTF

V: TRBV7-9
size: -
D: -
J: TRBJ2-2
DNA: TGTGCCAGCAGCTTCTGGGAGGCCGGGGAGCTGTTTTTT
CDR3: CASSFWEAGELFF

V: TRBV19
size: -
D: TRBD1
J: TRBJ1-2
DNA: TGTGCCAGTAGCCCACAGGGGGCCTTCTATGGCTACACCTTC
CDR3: CASSPQGAFYGYTF

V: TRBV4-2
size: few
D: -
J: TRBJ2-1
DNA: TGTGCCAGCAGCCAAGCCCAGACAGACTACAATGAGCAGTTCTTC
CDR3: CASSQAQTDYNEQFF

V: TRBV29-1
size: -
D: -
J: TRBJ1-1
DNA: TGCAGCGCCTTGACGGACAAGAACACTGAAGCTTTCTTT
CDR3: CSALTDKNTEAFF

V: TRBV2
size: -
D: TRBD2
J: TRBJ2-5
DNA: TGTGCCAGCATAGAAGCGGGGGGCGGGGAGACCCAGTACTTC
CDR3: CASIEAGGGETQYF

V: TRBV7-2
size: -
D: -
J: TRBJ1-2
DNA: TGTGCCAGCAGCTTAGGGGATCACTATGGCTACACCTTC
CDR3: CASSLGDHYGYTF

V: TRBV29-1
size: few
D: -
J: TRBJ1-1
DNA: TGCAGCGTTATCAGGGGCGGGGTGAACACTGAAGCTTTCTTT
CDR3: CSVIRGGVNTEAFF

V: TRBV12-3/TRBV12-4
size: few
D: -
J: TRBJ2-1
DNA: TGTGCCAGCAGTTTCTCGTGGGGGGCCCGCCGGGGCAATGAGCAGTTCTTC
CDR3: CASSFSWGARRGNEQFF

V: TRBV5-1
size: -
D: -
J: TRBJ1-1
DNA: TGCGCCAGCAGCCCGCTGGTCGGGTTGACTGAAGCTTTCTTT
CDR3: CASSPLVGLTEAFF

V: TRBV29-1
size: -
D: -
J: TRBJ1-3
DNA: TGCAGCGTTGAGAGCAGGGCTAGAGGAAACACCATATATTTT
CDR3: CSVESRARGNTIYF

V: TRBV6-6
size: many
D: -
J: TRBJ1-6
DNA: TGTGCCAGCGGCCAGGATAGTTCACCCCTCCACTTT
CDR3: CASGQDSSPLHF

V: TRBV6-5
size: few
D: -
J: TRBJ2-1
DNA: TGTGCCAGCAGTGCCCGCCCCAATGAGCAGTTCTTC
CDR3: CASSARPNEQFF

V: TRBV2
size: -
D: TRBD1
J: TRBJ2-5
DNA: TGTGCCAGCATGAGAGGGGGCGGAGAGACCCAGTACTTC
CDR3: CASMRGGGETQYF